A single sample is the source of the 26 T cell receptor beta chains below, sequenced in a study of cytomegalovirus exposure and HLA in healthy donors (dated by TCRdb to about 2017). Library generation was performed with the immunoSEQ multiplex PCR assay. For the multiplex PCR, a mixture combining 60 forward primers for TCR Vbeta segments and 13 reverse primers for TCR Jbeta segments was used. In TCRdb, the immuneACCESS table is reduced to in-frame sequences with V and J assigned. These tables do not hold every clone; where another copy was compared, an unresolved V gene accounts for under half, and the others remain unexplained. Recorded for this sample are 130,000 or so clones; roughly 78% of them occurred a single time. Roughly 3.4% of the sample is held by the ten biggest clonotypes. Sequenced: PBMCs. These TCRs come from a man aged 18 to 29 in good health and CMV-seropositive.

The CDR3 loop reads CASSVQVLAKNIQYF. The CDR3 coding sequence is TGCGCCAGCAGCGTACAGGTTTTAGCCAAAAACATTCAGTACTTC. The chain has TRBV4-1 and TRBJ2-4; possibly TRBD1 for D (5 bases). The CDR3 sequence is 15 residues long. Trimming removed 5 bases at V and 0 bases at J, with 11 bases between. Germline CDR1 is MGHRA and CDR2 is YSYEKL.

This chain connects TRBV7-8 to TRBJ1-1, with 9 bases that match TRBD1. Trimming took 1 base from V and 6 from J; bases not matched to a gene: 6. Germline-derived CDR1 and CDR2 are SGHVS and FQNEAQ. This CDR3 is built from 15 residues. This chain's CDR3 is CASSLGRQGGAEAFF. In nucleotides, the CDR3 is TGTGCCAGCAGCTTAGGTCGACAGGGGGGAGCTGAAGCTTTCTTT.

The CDR3 DNA is TGTGCCAGCAGCTTACAGGGGGCCTACGAGCAGTACTTC. Translated, it gives CASSLQGAYEQYF. J is TRBJ2-7 and V is TRBV11-2; 7 nucleotides match TRBD1. CDR1 is SGHAT and CDR2 is FQNNGV in the germline V gene. This CDR3 contains 13 residues. Germline trimming cut 2 bases from V and 2 bases from J; bases unmatched to any gene: 0.

V is TRBV6-1 and J is TRBJ2-3; D is perhaps TRBD2 (5 bases). Germline V lookup: CDR1 MNHNS, CDR2 SASEGT. V lost 7 bases and J 3 bases, leaving 14 bases between the germline ends. This CDR3 is built from 14 residues. For the CDR3, the DNA is TGTGCCAGCATGGGTGGGCGGGTTACAGATACGCAGTATTTT. Translated, it gives CASMGGRVTDTQYF.

This clone is a singleton in its sample. This chain's CDR3 is CASSPVTEAFF. CDR3 in DNA: TGTGCCAGCAGCCCCGTAACTGAAGCTTTCTTT. This chain joins TRBV11-2 and TRBJ1-1; D is undetermined. The CDR3 has 11 residues. V lost 5 bases and J 5 bases, leaving 6 bases between the germline ends. Germline V gene sequence: CDR1 SGHAT, CDR2 FQNNGV.

The chain has TRBV6-5 and TRBJ2-1; 10 nucleotides match TRBD2. The CDR3 length is 15 residues. Trimming cost V 6 bases and J 8 bases; bases outside gene matches: 10. Germline V gene data show CDR1 as MNHEY and CDR2 as SVGAGI. The CDR3 DNA reads TGTGCCAGCAGCAATAGCGGGAGGAGCATGTATGAGCAGTTCTTC. Translation: CASSNSGRSMYEQFF.

This clone was seen a few times. V gene TRBV5-1 combines with J gene TRBJ1-1; D not resolved. Trimming took 2 bases from V and 1 from J, leaving 9 bases between them. The CDR3 runs 14 residues. In germline, CDR1 is SGHRS, CDR2 YFSETQ. CDR3: CASSFKGGNTEAFF. The CDR3, as DNA: TGCGCCAGCAGCTTTAAGGGAGGGAACACTGAAGCTTTCTTT.

The rearrangement links TRBV5-1 to TRBJ2-5; D is perhaps TRBD2 (6 bases). CDR1 SGHRS and CDR2 YFSETQ come from the germline V gene. This CDR3 contains 16 residues. The ends were cut back, 0 bases at V and 4 bases at J, with 16 bases in the middle. This CDR3 is CASSLDLGTGRETQYF. The CDR3 DNA follows: TGCGCCAGCAGCTTGGACTTAGGGACTGGAAGAGAGACCCAGTACTTC.

The CDR3 sequence: CASSFRRTSTEGELFF. CDR3 DNA sequence: TGTGCCAGCAGTTTCAGAAGGACATCAACAGAAGGGGAGCTGTTTTTT. The V call is TRBV27, the J call TRBJ2-2; D might be TRBD1 (5 bases). The V end was cut by 3 bases, the J end by 8 bases, with 19 bases between. The CDR3 contains 16 residues. Germline V gives CDR1 MNHEY, CDR2 SMNVEV (reference sequence).

This chain uses TRBV27 with TRBJ2-7; the D gene is possibly TRBD1 (5 bases). This CDR3 contains 19 residues. The V end was cut by 0 bases, the J end by 0 bases, with 21 bases between. Germline values: CDR1 MNHEY, CDR2 SMNVEV (reference sequence). CDR3 loop: CASSLSGLRQGPVSYEQYF. Written as DNA, the CDR3 is TGTGCCAGCAGTTTATCGGGGCTCCGGCAGGGTCCCGTCTCCTACGAGCAGTACTTC.

The V gene is TRBV5-1, the J gene TRBJ2-5; 9 bases agree with TRBD1. Matching the DNA end better, TRBJ2-7 makes the J call doubtful. Germline V gene sequence: CDR1 SGHRS, CDR2 YFSETQ. The CDR3 is 14 amino acids. The CDR3 here is CASSLGTGDHEQYF. DNA for the CDR3: TGCGCCAGCAGCTTGGGGACAGGGGACCACGAGCAGTACTTC.

V is TRBV2 and J is TRBJ1-2; the D is unclear. CDR1 SNHLY and CDR2 FYNNEI come from the germline V gene. This CDR3 is built from 12 residues. V was cut by 8 bases and J by 6 bases, with 13 bases left in between. CDR3 coding DNA: TGTGCCAGCGAGCGGTCTGGGGATGGCTACACCTTC. Amino acids: CASERSGDGYTF.

This clone was seen just once. The chain joins TRBV2 to TRBJ2-2; D possibly corresponds to TRBD1 (6 bases). V lost 8 bases and J 4 bases, leaving 11 bases between the germline ends. Per the germline V gene, CDR1 is SNHLY and CDR2 is FYNNEI. This CDR3 is 13 amino acids long. This chain's CDR3 is CASGTGFTGELFF. CDR3 sequence (DNA): TGTGCCAGCGGAACAGGGTTCACCGGGGAGCTGTTTTTT.

This chain uses TRBV6-1 with TRBJ1-1; TRBD1 might be the D (5 bases). Trimming stripped 0 bases from V and 10 bases from J, with 12 bases between. This CDR3 spans 13 amino acids. The V gene's germline CDR1 is MNHNS and CDR2 SASEGT. The CDR3 DNA is TGTGCCAGCAGTGAAGCCCAGGGTTGGGGAGCTTTCTTT. Translated: CASSEAQGWGAFF.

This rearrangement joins TRBV19 to TRBJ2-1; the D gene is possibly TRBD2 (5 bases). The CDR3 runs 13 residues. V shed 2 bases and J shed 8 bases, with 10 bases lying between them. In germline, CDR1 is LNHDA, CDR2 SQIVND (reference sequence). The CDR3 here is CASSISGIDEQFF. DNA for the CDR3: TGTGCCAGTAGTATATCGGGGATCGATGAGCAGTTCTTC.

The chain is built from TRBV30 and TRBJ1-1; D is possibly TRBD1 (5 bases). Germline CDR1 is GTSNPN and CDR2 is SVGIG (reference sequence). CDR3 length: 12 amino acids. Trimming cost V 1 base and J 3 bases, with 6 bases left between them. For the CDR3, the DNA is TGTGCCTGGAGTGCGGGGGACACTGAAGCTTTCTTT. It translates to CAWSAGDTEAFF.

This clone came up once. The V call is TRBV5-1, the J call TRBJ2-5; 7 bases map to TRBD1. The germline V gene encodes CDR1 SGHRS and CDR2 YFSETQ. The CDR3 is made up of 14 amino acids. V lost 8 bases to trimming and J lost 5 bases; unmatched junction nucleotides: 12. CDR3 region: CASTRQGLRETQYF. DNA for the CDR3: TGCGCCAGTACCCGACAGGGTTTGAGGGAGACCCAGTACTTC.

V gene TRBV28 combines with J gene TRBJ1-4; a possible D gene is TRBD1 (5 bases). The CDR3 length is 15 residues. Germline CDR1 and CDR2: MDHEN and SYDVKM. Deletions cut 4 bases from V and 0 bases from J, with 9 bases between. For the CDR3, the DNA is TGTGCCAGCAGTTCCTTAGGGGCAACTAATGAAAAACTGTTTTTT. This gives the protein CASSSLGATNEKLFF.

The chain joins TRBV6-6 to TRBJ2-2, with TRBD2 matching over 8 bases. The germline CDR1 and CDR2 sequences are MNHNY and SVGAGI (reference sequence). V shed 6 bases, J shed 2 bases, and the junction held 2 bases outside the gene matches. The CDR3 consists of 14 residues. Here the CDR3 reads CASRTSGNTGELFF. The CDR3 DNA reads TGTGCCAGCAGAACTAGCGGAAACACCGGGGAGCTGTTTTTT.

The genes are TRBV6-5 and TRBJ2-7; D uncertain. Between the trimmed V and J ends, which lost 6 bases and 3 bases, there was a span of 15 bases. The V gene's germline CDR1 is MNHEY and CDR2 SVGAGI. This CDR3 has 14 amino acids. The CDR3 DNA reads TGTGCCAGCAGCTCCTCCCGGGTCCGCTACGAGCAGTACTTC. This translates into CASSSSRVRYEQYF.

The chain employs TRBV7-8 and TRBJ2-3; D possibly corresponds to TRBD2 (5 bases). Germline V CDR1 and CDR2: SGHVS, FQNEAQ. The ends were cut back, 4 bases at V and 2 bases at J, with 10 bases in the middle. The CDR3 length is 14 residues. The CDR3 reads CASSWAGITDTQYF. For the CDR3, the DNA is TGTGCCAGCAGCTGGGCGGGCATCACAGATACGCAGTATTTT.

The genes are TRBV29-1 and TRBJ2-7, with TRBD1 matching 7 bases. From germline, CDR1 is SQVTM and CDR2 ANQGSEA. V shed 6 bases and J 0 bases; nucleotides not matched to a gene: 5. CDR3 length equals 13 residues. CDR3 sequence reads: CSVAWDSSYEQYF. The CDR3 region has the DNA TGCAGCGTCGCCTGGGACAGCTCCTACGAGCAGTACTTC.

The J gene is TRBJ2-1, the V gene TRBV7-9, with 8 bases matching TRBD2. The CDR3 runs 14 residues. V gave up 6 bases and J gave up 5 bases; unmatched junction bases: 6. The germline CDR1 and CDR2 sequences are SEHNR and FQNEAQ (reference sequence). The CDR3 loop reads CASRREAGHNEQFF. DNA of the CDR3: TGTGCCAGCAGGCGGGAGGCCGGGCACAATGAGCAGTTCTTC.

This clone occurred once. This chain links TRBV5-1 with TRBJ1-1, with D unresolved. The CDR3 has 18 residues. Germline loops: CDR1 SGHRS, CDR2 YFSETQ. Trimming pared 4 bases from V and 5 bases from J, leaving 27 bases between. The chain's CDR3 is CASSPSPDTRGMGTEAFF. In nucleotides, the CDR3 is TGCGCCAGCAGCCCATCCCCCGACACCCGTGGTATGGGTACTGAAGCTTTCTTT.

The J gene is TRBJ2-3, the V gene TRBV4-2; tentative D call: TRBD1 (6 bases). CDR1 and CDR2 (germline): LGHNA, YNFKEQ. Trimming took off 4 bases at V and 0 bases at J, with 14 bases between the two ends. The CDR3 spans 16 residues. CDR3 nucleotide sequence: TGTGCCAGCAGCCGGGGGCACGAGACTAGCACAGATACGCAGTATTTT. This gives the protein CASSRGHETSTDTQYF.

The V and J genes are TRBV5-1 and TRBJ2-3; TRBD1 agrees at 7 bases. Germline CDR1 SGHRS, CDR2 YFSETQ. CDR3 size: 18 residues. V lost 0 bases to trimming and J lost 4 bases; unmatched junction nucleotides: 14. Written as DNA, the CDR3 is TGCGCCAGCAGCTTGGCCATGGGGGAAGGGGGCCCCGCAGATACGCAGTATTTT. This sequence encodes CASSLAMGEGGPADTQYF.